This is a list of T cell receptor beta chains from one sample in a study of CD8 T cells in Susac syndrome. Via MiXCR, TCRdb re-called the immunoSEQ multiplex PCR reads, giving one row per CDR3 protein. This repertoire shows about 280,000 distinct CDR3 sequences, about 85% found once; its top ten account for approximately 0.11%. Sample: CD8+ T cells from PBMCs. All receptors derive from a human donor with multiple sclerosis. The CDR3 runs from the conserved cysteine through the conserved F or W. The D gene is left open where the match is weak. Some rows have no size entry. The others give once, few or many, or a class for an expanded clone.

clone size,J gene,D gene,V gene,CDR3 protein,CDR3 DNA
NA,TRBJ1-4,TRBD1,TRBV20-1,CSARDREIATNEKLFF,TGCAGTGCCCGGGACAGGGAGATTGCAACTAATGAAAAACTGTTTTTT
NA,TRBJ2-5,TRBD1,TRBV6-5,CASSYLPPLYRGQTQYF,TGTGCCAGCAGTTACCTACCACCCCTTTACAGGGGCCAGACCCAGTACTTC
NA,TRBJ2-5,NA,TRBV4-1,CASSQNLATKETQYF,TGCGCCAGCAGCCAGAACCTAGCGACAAAAGAGACCCAGTACTTC
NA,TRBJ2-1,TRBD1,TRBV28,CASHPGQGYNEQFF,TGTGCCAGTCACCCGGGACAGGGATACAATGAGCAGTTCTTC
NA,TRBJ2-1,NA,TRBV4-1,CASSQEMIYNEQFF,TGCGCCAGCAGCCAAGAGATGATTTACAATGAGCAGTTCTTC
NA,TRBJ2-7,TRBD2,TRBV9,CASSGPSGVNIYEQYF,TGTGCCAGCAGCGGCCCTAGCGGGGTAAATATCTACGAGCAGTACTTC
NA,TRBJ2-3,NA,TRBV6-6,CASTLLAPDTQYF,TGTGCCAGCACTCTACTAGCCCCCGATACGCAGTATTTT
once,TRBJ2-3,TRBD1,TRBV14,CASSRQLPGQGADTQYF,TGTGCCAGCAGCCGACAACTACCGGGACAGGGCGCAGATACGCAGTATTTT
NA,TRBJ2-7,TRBD2,TRBV20-1,CSASRPGLAALGGYEQYF,TGCAGTGCTTCCCGCCCGGGACTAGCGGCCCTAGGCGGGTACGAGCAGTACTTC
NA,TRBJ1-3,NA,TRBV29-1,CSVDPGLTGNTIYF,TGCAGCGTTGATCCAGGGTTAACTGGAAACACCATATATTTT
few,TRBJ2-2,NA,TRBV6-6,CASTGAGLAGGELFF,TGTGCCAGCACCGGAGCAGGGCTAGCAGGCGGGGAGCTGTTTTTT
NA,TRBJ2-1,TRBD2,TRBV6-2/TRBV6-3,CASNRGREGLNEQFF,TGTGCCAGCAACCGAGGACGGGAGGGCCTCAATGAGCAGTTCTTC
NA,TRBJ2-7,NA,TRBV7-9,CASSPETRHGEQYF,TGTGCCAGCAGCCCCGAGACTCGCCACGGCGAGCAGTACTTC
NA,TRBJ2-5,TRBD1,TRBV29-1,CSVVTGGRETQYF,TGCAGCGTTGTAACAGGGGGCAGAGAGACCCAGTACTTC
NA,TRBJ2-7,NA,TRBV7-8,CASSLIRGPEQYF,TGTGCCAGCAGCTTAATAAGGGGACCCGAGCAGTACTTC
NA,TRBJ1-5,TRBD1,TRBV6-1,CASRAGTAYSNQPQHF,TGTGCCAGCAGAGCCGGGACAGCATATAGCAATCAGCCCCAGCATTTT
NA,TRBJ2-7,TRBD1,TRBV30,CAGHPGTGDGEQYF,TGTGCCGGCCACCCCGGGACAGGGGATGGCGAGCAGTACTTC
NA,TRBJ2-7,NA,TRBV2,CASTGYEQYF,TGTGCCAGCACTGGCTACGAGCAGTACTTC
NA,TRBJ2-7,NA,TRBV29-1,CSASVGKVGSYEQYF,TGCAGCGCCTCCGTGGGAAAGGTTGGCTCCTACGAGCAGTACTTC
NA,TRBJ2-1,TRBD2,TRBV2,CASTGLVEFF,TGTGCCAGCACGGGACTAGTCGAGTTCTTC
NA,TRBJ1-1,NA,TRBV27,CASRLWENTEAFF,TGTGCCAGCAGATTGTGGGAGAACACTGAAGCTTTCTTT
NA,TRBJ2-3,NA,TRBV6-1,CASRLHHRAIRTDTQYF,TGTGCCAGCAGACTTCACCACAGGGCCATTAGGACAGATACGCAGTATTTT
NA,TRBJ2-5,NA,TRBV19,CASRGDRREETQYF,TGTGCCAGTAGGGGTGACAGGAGGGAAGAGACCCAGTACTTC
NA,TRBJ2-1,NA,TRBV29-1,CSVGGLHGVNNEQFF,TGCAGCGTTGGGGGGCTACACGGAGTGAACAATGAGCAGTTCTTC
once,TRBJ2-7,NA,TRBV28,CASSPQLYEQYF,TGTGCCAGCAGTCCACAATTGTACGAGCAGTACTTC
once,TRBJ2-2,TRBD1,TRBV11-2,CASSWDPGQGTTGELFF,TGTGCCAGCAGCTGGGACCCGGGACAGGGGACCACCGGGGAGCTGTTTTTT
NA,TRBJ2-7,NA,TRBV5-1,CASSETAAYEQYF,TGCGCCAGCAGCGAGACGGCAGCCTACGAGCAGTACTTC
once,TRBJ1-5,TRBD1,TRBV11-2,CASSRGQGWSQPQHF,TGTGCCAGCAGCCGCGGACAGGGATGGAGTCAGCCCCAGCATTTT
NA,TRBJ1-2,TRBD1,TRBV27,CASSEDRGFYGYTF,TGTGCCAGCAGCGAGGACAGGGGATTCTATGGCTACACCTTC
NA,TRBJ1-3,NA,TRBV6-1,CASRGPGRVINTIYF,TGTGCCAGCAGGGGTCCGGGACGGGTCATAAACACCATATATTTT
NA,TRBJ2-2,NA,TRBV27,CASSFVLGSPNTGELFF,TGTGCCAGCAGTTTTGTGTTGGGTTCTCCGAACACCGGGGAGCTGTTTTTT
NA,TRBJ1-2,NA,TRBV2,CASSEARGKYGYTF,TGTGCCAGCAGTGAAGCGCGGGGGAAGTATGGCTACACCTTC
NA,TRBJ2-2,TRBD2,TRBV7-9,CASSPRLAGGSGELFF,TGTGCCAGCAGCCCCCGACTAGCGGGAGGTTCCGGGGAGCTGTTTTTT
NA,TRBJ1-5,NA,TRBV4-1,CASSQEKGGNQPQHF,TGCGCCAGCAGCCAAGAAAAGGGTGGCAATCAGCCCCAGCATTTT
NA,TRBJ2-5,TRBD2,TRBV28,CASSPPAGWGQETQYF,TGTGCCAGCAGTCCTCCAGCGGGATGGGGGCAAGAGACCCAGTACTTC
NA,TRBJ2-1,NA,TRBV5-6,CASSFLRSYNEQFF,TGTGCCAGCAGCTTCCTTCGGTCCTACAATGAGCAGTTCTTC
NA,TRBJ1-2,NA,TRBV20-1,CSARVGPRAGYTF,TGCAGTGCTAGGGTGGGACCGCGGGCTGGCTACACCTTC
NA,TRBJ1-1,NA,TRBV6-5,CASSWQGWAEAFF,TGTGCCAGCAGTTGGCAGGGATGGGCTGAAGCTTTCTTT
NA,TRBJ1-5,TRBD1,TRBV28,CASRPTGVKAQPQHF,TGTGCCAGCAGACCTACAGGGGTGAAGGCTCAGCCCCAGCATTTT
NA,TRBJ2-5,NA,TRBV18,CASSPSHGSWSETQYF,TGTGCCAGCTCACCAAGTCATGGGAGTTGGTCAGAGACCCAGTACTTC
NA,TRBJ1-4,NA,TRBV28,CASSPPRGRLFF,TGTGCCAGCAGTCCCCCAAGGGGGAGACTGTTTTTT
NA,TRBJ2-4,NA,TRBV6-5,CASSYSPARAKNIQYF,TGTGCCAGCAGTTACTCACCCGCGAGAGCCAAAAACATTCAGTACTTC
NA,TRBJ2-5,TRBD2,TRBV12-3/TRBV12-4,CVSSFGAGGQTQYF,TGTGTCAGCAGTTTCGGGGCGGGAGGGCAGACCCAGTACTTC
NA,TRBJ2-3,NA,TRBV10-3,CATDDSEGDTQYF,TGTGCCACTGATGACAGCGAGGGAGATACGCAGTATTTT
NA,TRBJ2-7,TRBD1,TRBV20-1,CSARPNPTGALLYEQYF,TGCAGTGCTAGACCTAACCCAACAGGGGCGTTACTCTACGAGCAGTACTTC
once,TRBJ1-5,NA,TRBV19,CASKWSTGGNQPQHF,TGTGCCAGTAAGTGGTCCACCGGGGGCAATCAGCCCCAGCATTTT
once,TRBJ2-3,TRBD2,TRBV27,CASSPGGGSRVTQYF,TGTGCCAGCAGTCCGGGGGGGGGAAGCCGGGTTACGCAGTATTTT
NA,TRBJ1-4,NA,TRBV15,CATSKSPGRGGREKLFF,TGTGCCACCAGCAAATCACCGGGCCGGGGCGGACGAGAAAAACTGTTTTTT
NA,TRBJ2-5,NA,TRBV20-1,CSATPGRPVF,TGCAGTGCTACGCCAGGGCGTCCCGTATTC
NA,TRBJ2-7,TRBD1,TRBV30,CAWSSGTGASYEQYF,TGTGCCTGGAGTTCCGGGACAGGGGCCTCCTACGAGCAGTACTTC
NA,TRBJ1-1,NA,TRBV6-5,CASSFPRDKEGMNTEAFF,TGTGCCAGCAGTTTTCCCCGGGACAAAGAGGGGATGAACACTGAAGCTTTCTTT
NA,TRBJ2-2,TRBD2,TRBV30,CACKNCLTSGRALSGELFF,TGTGCCTGTAAAAACTGTTTGACTAGCGGGAGGGCCCTGAGCGGGGAGCTGTTTTTT
NA,TRBJ2-3,NA,TRBV30,CAWKRPGDTQYF,TGTGCCTGGAAGAGACCGGGAGATACGCAGTATTTT
NA,TRBJ1-2,TRBD1,TRBV9,CASSVEDREGYGYTF,TGTGCCAGCAGCGTCGAGGACAGGGAGGGTTATGGCTACACCTTC
NA,TRBJ2-3,TRBD1,TRBV10-3,CAILFRQGPTDTQYF,TGTGCCATCCTGTTCCGACAGGGGCCCACAGATACGCAGTATTTT
NA,TRBJ2-7,NA,TRBV9,CASSAQSSYEQYF,TGTGCCAGCAGCGCCCAGAGCTCCTACGAGCAGTACTTC
NA,TRBJ2-7,NA,TRBV27,CASSLVSGTDEQYF,TGTGCCAGCAGTTTAGTGAGTGGCACCGACGAGCAGTACTTC
once,TRBJ2-1,NA,TRBV2,CASIGSGYEQFF,TGTGCCAGCATCGGGTCTGGGTATGAGCAGTTCTTC
NA,TRBJ2-3,TRBD2,TRBV7-2,CASSLGALAGGDTQYF,TGTGCCAGCAGCTTAGGCGCGCTAGCGGGAGGGGATACGCAGTATTTT